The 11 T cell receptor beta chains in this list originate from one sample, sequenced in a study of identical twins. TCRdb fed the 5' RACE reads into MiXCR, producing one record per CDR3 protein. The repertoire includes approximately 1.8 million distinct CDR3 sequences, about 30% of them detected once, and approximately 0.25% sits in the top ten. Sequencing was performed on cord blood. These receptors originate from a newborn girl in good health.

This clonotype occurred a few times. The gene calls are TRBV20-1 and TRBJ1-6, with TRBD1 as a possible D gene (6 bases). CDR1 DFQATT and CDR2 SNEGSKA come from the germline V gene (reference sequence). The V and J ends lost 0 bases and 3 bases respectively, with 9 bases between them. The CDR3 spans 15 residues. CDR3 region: CSARDIGGYNSPLHF. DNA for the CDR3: TGCAGTGCTAGAGATATAGGGGGCTATAATTCACCCCTCCACTTT.

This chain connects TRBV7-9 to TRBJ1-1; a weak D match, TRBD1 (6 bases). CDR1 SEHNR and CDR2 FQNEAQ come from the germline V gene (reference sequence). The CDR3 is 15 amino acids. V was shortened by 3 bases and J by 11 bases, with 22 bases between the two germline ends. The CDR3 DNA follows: TGTGCCAGCAGCTTGGGGGGGCGGGAACTCCCGAACGCTTTCTTT. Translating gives CASSLGGRELPNAFF.

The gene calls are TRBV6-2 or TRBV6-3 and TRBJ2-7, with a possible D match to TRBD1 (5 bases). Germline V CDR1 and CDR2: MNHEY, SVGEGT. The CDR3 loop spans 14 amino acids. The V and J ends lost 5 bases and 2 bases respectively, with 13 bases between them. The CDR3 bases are TGTGCCAGCAGTGAAGGGGAATACGCCTACGAGCAGTACTTC. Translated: CASSEGEYAYEQYF.

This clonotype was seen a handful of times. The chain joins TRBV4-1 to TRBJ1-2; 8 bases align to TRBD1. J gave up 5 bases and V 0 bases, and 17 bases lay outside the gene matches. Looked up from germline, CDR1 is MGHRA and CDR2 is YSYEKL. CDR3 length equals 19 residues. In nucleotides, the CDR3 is TGCGCCAGCAGCCAAGAACGGATAAAGGACAGGGAGGGGGTTTATGGCTACACCTTC. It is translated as CASSQERIKDREGVYGYTF.

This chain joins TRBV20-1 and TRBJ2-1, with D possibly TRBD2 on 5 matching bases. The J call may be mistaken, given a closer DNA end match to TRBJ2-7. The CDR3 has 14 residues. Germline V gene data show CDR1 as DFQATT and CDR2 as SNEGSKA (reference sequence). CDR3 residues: CSARLSSSPYEQYF. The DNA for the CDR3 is TGCAGTGCTAGATTGTCTAGCTCCCCCTACGAGCAGTACTTC.

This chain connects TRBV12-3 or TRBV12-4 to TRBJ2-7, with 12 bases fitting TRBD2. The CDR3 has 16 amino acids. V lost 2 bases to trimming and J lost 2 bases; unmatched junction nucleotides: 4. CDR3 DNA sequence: TGTGCCAGCAGTTTACGGACTAGCGGGGTTGCCTACGAGCAGTACTTC. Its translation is CASSLRTSGVAYEQYF.

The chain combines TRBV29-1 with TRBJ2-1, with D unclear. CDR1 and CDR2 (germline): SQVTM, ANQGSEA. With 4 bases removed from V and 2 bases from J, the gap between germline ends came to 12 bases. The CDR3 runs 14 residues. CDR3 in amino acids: CSVGLRATYNEQFF. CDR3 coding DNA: TGCAGCGTTGGGCTTAGGGCGACCTACAATGAGCAGTTCTTC.

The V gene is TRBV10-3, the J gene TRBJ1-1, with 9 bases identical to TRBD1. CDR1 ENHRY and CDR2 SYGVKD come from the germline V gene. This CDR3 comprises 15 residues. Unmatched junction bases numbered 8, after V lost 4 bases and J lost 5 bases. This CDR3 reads CAISGTGDGRTEAFF. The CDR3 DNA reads TGTGCCATCAGTGGGACAGGGGATGGTAGGACTGAAGCTTTCTTT.

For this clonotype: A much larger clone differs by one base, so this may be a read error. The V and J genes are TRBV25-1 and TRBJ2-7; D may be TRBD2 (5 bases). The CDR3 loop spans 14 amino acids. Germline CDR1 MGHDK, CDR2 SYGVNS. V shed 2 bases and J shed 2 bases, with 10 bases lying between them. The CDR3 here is CASSEPGSPYEQYF. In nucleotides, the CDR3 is TGTGCCAGCAGTGAACCGGGGAGCCCCTACGAGCAGTACTTC.

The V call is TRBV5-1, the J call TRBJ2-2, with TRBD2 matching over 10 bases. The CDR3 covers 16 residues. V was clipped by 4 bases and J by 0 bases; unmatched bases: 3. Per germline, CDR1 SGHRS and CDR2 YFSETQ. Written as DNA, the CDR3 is TGCGCCAGCAGCATCCTAGCGGGGGCGAACACCGGGGAGCTGTTTTTT. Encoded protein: CASSILAGANTGELFF. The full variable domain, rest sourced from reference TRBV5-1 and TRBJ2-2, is KAGVTQTPRYLIKTRGQQVTLSCSPISGHRSVSWYQQTPGQGLQFLFEYFSETQRNKGNFPGRFSGRQFSNSRSEMNVSTLELGDSALYLCASSILAGANTGELFFGEGSRLTVL.

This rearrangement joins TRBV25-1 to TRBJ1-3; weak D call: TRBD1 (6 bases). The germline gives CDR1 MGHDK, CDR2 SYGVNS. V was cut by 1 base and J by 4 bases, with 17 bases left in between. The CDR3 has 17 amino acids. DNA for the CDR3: TGTGCCAGCAGTGAATGGAGGACAGACATACTCGGAAACACCATATATTTT. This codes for CASSEWRTDILGNTIYF.